What follows describes a single T cell receptor beta chain. Its antigen is not identified. This specimen comes from a study of Ad26.COV2.S vaccination and SARS-CoV-2 variants. Study-level information: Ad26.COV2.S shots went into the muscle once or twice, 56 days apart.

Clones were read by immunoSEQ multiplex PCR, and TCRdb kept only the in-frame ones, dropping some. The sample carries some 340,000 clones, more than 70% recorded once. Study conclusions and caveats: From the TCR breadth and depth analyses, total T cell responses may have been underestimated. Similar non-spike TCR breadth was observed in recipients of vaccine and of placebo.

The CDR3 runs 21 residues. Trimming removed 5 bases from V and 2 bases from J; junction bases left unmatched: 24. CDR1 is PRHDT, CDR2 FYEKMQ, per germline (reference sequence). The sample's treatment: roughly 18 received Ad26.COV2.S at low or high dose, single or two shots; about 5 received placebo; per-sample allocation not given. Day 63 after the first vaccine or placebo injection was the time point for sampling. The chain joins TRBV13 to TRBJ2-1; 7 bases match TRBD1. The receptor was isolated from a person aged 18-65 years who received the Ad26.COV2.S COVID-19 vaccine or a placebo. Here the sequenced sample was peripheral blood, taken in a trial of Ad26.COV2.S vaccine versus placebo. The CDR3 reads CASSRELGTAKPRSAYNEQFF. DNA for the CDR3: TGTGCCAGCAGCCGCGAGCTGGGGACAGCTAAACCCCGAAGCGCCTACAATGAGCAGTTCTTC. Supplemented by reference TRBV13 and TRBJ2-1, the full variable domain reads AAGVIQSPRHLIKEKRETATLKCYPIPRHDTVYWYQQGPGQDPQFLISFYEKMQSDKGSIPDRFSAQQFSDYHSELNMSSLELGDSALYFCASSRELGTAKPRSAYNEQFFGPGTRLTVL.